This TCR beta chain appears in the sequencing data of a study of T cells in Graves' hyperthyroidism and ophthalmopathy. Regions amplified from RNA transcripts were the TCR beta CDR3 regions. When the TCR CDR3 underwent first-round RT-PCR, the HTBI primer set was used. TCRdb ran MiXCR on the multiplex PCR reads and lists one entry per CDR3 protein. The sample carries 450,000 to 500,000 distinct CDR3 sequences, approximately 23% recorded once. Losses at the gene ends were 7 bases for V and 2 bases for J; bases not matched to a gene: 5. The germline gives CDR1 DFQATT, CDR2 SNEGSKA (reference sequence). The CDR3 consists of 15 residues. In making diagnoses, clinical symptoms, serum thyroxine and TRAb, thyroid ultrasound and orbital computed tomography were all used.

Sequenced input: blood. This receptor was taken from a woman between 70 and 85 years old with Graves' ophthalmopathy. This sequence joins TRBV20-1 and TRBJ2-1; 13 bases map to TRBD2. CDR3 in DNA: TGCAGTGTTGGACTAGCGGGAGTCCCCTACAATGAGCAGTTCTTC. This gives the protein CSVGLAGVPYNEQFF.